The rows below give T cell receptor beta chains drawn from one sample of a study of cytomegalovirus exposure and HLA in healthy donors. Clones were sequenced by immunoSEQ multiplex PCR, and TCRdb holds only the in-frame ones, with some missing. The data contain about 200,000 clones, roughly 88% of them singletons. Sequences were obtained from PBMCs. Source of these receptors: a boy younger than 10 in good health and CMV-seronegative. CDR3s include the opening cysteine and the closing phenylalanine or tryptophan. D genes are given only for firm matches.

CASRETGTDEAFF TGTGCCAGCAGGGAAACCGGGACAGATGAAGCTTTCTTT TRBV9 13 TRBD1 TRBJ1-1
CASSWTGYNTEAFF TGTGCCAGCAGTTGGACAGGGTATAACACTGAAGCTTTCTTT TRBV27 14 TRBD1 TRBJ1-1
CASSAAGGDTIYF TGTGCCAGCAGTGCGGCCGGGGGGGACACCATATATTTT TRBV2 13 - TRBJ1-3
CASSFSVLVEEDHQYF TGTGCCAGCAGCTTTTCTGTTTTGGTGGAGGAAGACCACCAGTACTTC TRBV7-8 16 - TRBJ2-5
CASSEGQGAGGYTF TGTGCCAGCAGTGAAGGACAGGGGGCAGGTGGCTACACCTTC TRBV25-1 14 TRBD1 TRBJ1-2
CASGLVSSSGFTDTQYF TGTGCTAGTGGTTTGGTTTCCTCTAGCGGCTTCACAGATACGCAGTATTTT TRBV12-5 17 TRBD2 TRBJ2-3
CASSSVGQPGYGYTF TGTGCCAGCAGCTCAGTGGGACAGCCGGGGTATGGCTACACCTTC TRBV7-8 15 TRBD1 TRBJ1-2
CASSIGGQPQHF TGTGCCAGTAGTATAGGGGGCCAGCCCCAGCATTTT TRBV19 12 - TRBJ1-5
CASSIRDTGELFF TGTGCCAGTAGTATCCGGGACACCGGGGAGCTGTTTTTT TRBV19 13 - TRBJ2-2
CASSVGTDYGYTF TGTGCCAGCAGCGTCGGGACAGACTATGGCTACACCTTC TRBV11-2 13 TRBD1 TRBJ1-2